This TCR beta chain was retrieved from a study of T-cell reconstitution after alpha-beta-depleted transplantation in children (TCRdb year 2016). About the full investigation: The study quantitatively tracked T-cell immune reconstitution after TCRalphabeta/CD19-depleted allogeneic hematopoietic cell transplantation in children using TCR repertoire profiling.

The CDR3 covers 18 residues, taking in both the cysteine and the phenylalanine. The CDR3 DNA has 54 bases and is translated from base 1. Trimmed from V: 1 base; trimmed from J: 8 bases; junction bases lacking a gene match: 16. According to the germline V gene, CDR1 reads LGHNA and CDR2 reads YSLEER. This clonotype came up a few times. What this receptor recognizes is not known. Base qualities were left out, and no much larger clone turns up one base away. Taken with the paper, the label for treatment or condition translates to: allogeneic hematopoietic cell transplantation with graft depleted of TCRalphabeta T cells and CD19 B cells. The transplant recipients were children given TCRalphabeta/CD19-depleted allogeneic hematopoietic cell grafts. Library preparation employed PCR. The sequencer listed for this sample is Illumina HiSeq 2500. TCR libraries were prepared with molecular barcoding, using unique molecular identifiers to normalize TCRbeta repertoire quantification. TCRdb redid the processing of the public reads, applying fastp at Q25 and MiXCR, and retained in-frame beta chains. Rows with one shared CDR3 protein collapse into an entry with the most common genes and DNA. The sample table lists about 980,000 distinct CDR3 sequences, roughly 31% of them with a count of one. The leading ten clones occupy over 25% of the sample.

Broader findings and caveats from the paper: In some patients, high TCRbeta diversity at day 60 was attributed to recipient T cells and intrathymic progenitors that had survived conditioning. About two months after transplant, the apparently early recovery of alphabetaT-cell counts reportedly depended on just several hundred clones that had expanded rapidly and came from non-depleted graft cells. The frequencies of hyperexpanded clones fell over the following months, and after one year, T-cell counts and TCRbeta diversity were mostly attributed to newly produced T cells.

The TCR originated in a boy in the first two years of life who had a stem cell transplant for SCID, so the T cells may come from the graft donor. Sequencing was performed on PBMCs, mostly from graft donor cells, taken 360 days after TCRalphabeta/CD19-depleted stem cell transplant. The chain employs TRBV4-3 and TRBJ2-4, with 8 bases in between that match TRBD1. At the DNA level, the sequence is TGCGCCAGCAGCCAAGGGGGAGGACAGGGAATATCTAGGGACATTCAGTACTTC. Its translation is CASSQGGGQGISRDIQYF.